This T cell receptor (beta chain) derives from a study of blood T cell repertoires in COVID-19. Sequenced by immunoSEQ multiplex PCR; TCRdb stores in-frame clones only, minus some. The profile shows about 74,000 clones, 80% to 90% of them singletons. This clone was picked up one time. Germline values: CDR1 MDHEN, CDR2 SYDVKM. The CDR3 runs 15 residues. V gave up 6 bases and J gave up 3 bases; unmatched junction bases: 8. Specimen: peripheral blood. V usage is TRBV28 and J usage is TRBJ1-2; 9 bases map to TRBD1. The receptor was derived from a woman aged 80 or over with active or convalescent COVID-19. The CDR3 sequence: CASSRPGQGYYGYTF. As DNA, the CDR3 is TGTGCCAGCAGCCGCCCGGGACAGGGATACTATGGCTACACCTTC.